A selection of T cell receptor beta chains follows, all from one sample in a study of cytomegalovirus exposure and HLA in healthy donors. Assay: immunoSEQ multiplex PCR; the TCRdb copy retains only in-frame clones and omits some. This sample's clone table lists approximately 150,000 clones. The specimen sequenced was PBMCs. The source of these receptors is a male donor in good health and CMV-seronegative. Both conserved end residues are part of each CDR3. A D gene is named only where the DNA matches it firmly.

d_call j_call v_call cdr3_nt cdr3_aa
TRBD1 TRBJ2-4 TRBV11-2 TGTGCCAGCAGCACCGAGGGGGCTGGAAACATTCAGTACTTC CASSTEGAGNIQYF
TRBD1 TRBJ2-4 TRBV18 TGTGCCAGCTCACCCCAAATCGGGACAGGGACGAACATTCAGTACTTC CASSPQIGTGTNIQYF
TRBD2 TRBJ2-7 TRBV5-1 TGCGCCAGCAGCCGGAGGGCTAGCGGCCTCCTTATCGGAGAGCAGTACTTC CASSRRASGLLIGEQYF
. TRBJ2-3 TRBV18 TGTGCCAGCTCACCCCGGGGGGATACGCAGTATTTT CASSPRGDTQYF
. TRBJ2-7 TRBV5-6 TGTGCCAGCAGTGGTACGGGAGTCACCTACGAGCAGTACTTC CASSGTGVTYEQYF
TRBD2 TRBJ2-1 TRBV10-3 TGTGCCGTCGACCCGGGACTAGCGGGGGGCGAAGGGCAGTTCTTC CAVDPGLAGGEGQFF
. TRBJ2-7 TRBV29-1 TGCAGCGTTGAATCAGGTCAGGCAGGGGACGAGCAGTACTTC CSVESGQAGDEQYF
TRBD1 TRBJ2-1 TRBV5-1 TGCGCCAGCAGCCTATGGACAGGGGGTACGGACAATGAGCAGTTCTTC CASSLWTGGTDNEQFF
TRBD1 TRBJ1-3 TRBV6-9 TGTGCCAGTTCTACCGGGACAGGGGAGGAGAGCTCTGGAAACACCATATATTTT CASSTGTGEESSGNTIYF
. TRBJ2-1 TRBV5-1 TGCGCCAGTCAGATACTAGCACTATCGGACAATGAGCAGTTCTTC CASQILALSDNEQFF
. TRBJ1-1 TRBV6-5 TGTGCCAGCAGTTACTCGATTGGGAGCACTGAAGCTTTCTTT CASSYSIGSTEAFF
. TRBJ2-7 TRBV7-2 TGTGCCAGCAGGCGTCTCGGGGGGCCAGCCTACGAGCAGTACTTC CASRRLGGPAYEQYF
. TRBJ2-2 TRBV4-2 TGTGCCAGCAGCCTAGCTATGGGACTTTCGAACACCGGGGAGCTGTTTTTT CASSLAMGLSNTGELFF
TRBD2 TRBJ2-7 TRBV18 TGTGCCAGCTCACTAGCCGGGACTAGCGGGAGGGCCCCCTACGAGCAGTACTTC CASSLAGTSGRAPYEQYF
. TRBJ1-4 TRBV9 TGTGCCAGCAGCGCCCCTCCAGGGTCAACTAATGAAAAACTGTTTTTT CASSAPPGSTNEKLFF
TRBD1 TRBJ1-1 TRBV5-1 TGCGCCAGCAGCCTCCGACAGGGGAACACTGAAGCTTTCTTT CASSLRQGNTEAFF
. TRBJ2-1 TRBV15 TGTGCCACCAGCACATTAGCGGAGCAGTTCTTC CATSTLAEQFF
TRBD2 TRBJ2-3 TRBV10-2 TGCGCCAGCGGTATACTAGCGGTGGGTGGCGATACGCAGTATTTT CASGILAVGGDTQYF
TRBD1 TRBJ1-2 TRBV7-9 TGTGCCAGCAGCCTGGGACAGGGTGTCTACACCTTC CASSLGQGVYTF
TRBD2 TRBJ2-2 TRBV10-1 TGCGCCAGCAGTGCGGCGGGAGGGCCTATCGGGGAGCTGTTTTTT CASSAAGGPIGELFF
TRBD1 TRBJ1-1 TRBV30 TGTGCCTGGCGACAGGGGGCATGGACTGAAGCTTTCTTT CAWRQGAWTEAFF
. TRBJ1-1 TRBV29-1 TGCAGCGGGCGGACAGCGAACACTGAAGCTTTCTTT CSGRTANTEAFF
TRBD2 TRBJ2-7 TRBV7-9 TGTGCCAGCAGCCGAGCGGGGTCCTACGAGCAGTACTTC CASSRAGSYEQYF
. TRBJ2-6 TRBV19 TGTGCCAGTAGTGACAGGTCTGGGGCCAACGTCCTGACTTTC CASSDRSGANVLTF
. TRBJ2-3 TRBV18 TGTGCCAGCAACACCATCCCAAGCACAGATACGCAGTATTTT CASNTIPSTDTQYF
. TRBJ1-2 TRBV15 TGTGCCACCAGCAGAGTAGGGACTGATCCAAAAGGCTACACCTTC CATSRVGTDPKGYTF
. TRBJ2-7 TRBV11-2 TGTGCCAGCAGCTTAGCTCCCCCCCTACTAGCTCAGTACGAGCAGTACTTC CASSLAPPLLAQYEQYF
TRBD1 TRBJ2-5 TRBV18 TGTGCCAGCTCGCCAGGGACAGAAGAGACCCAGTACTTC CASSPGTEETQYF
. TRBJ1-5 TRBV4-1 TGCGCCAGCAGCCAAGATCAGAGGGCTGGGGGGAGGAATCAGCCCCAGCATTTT CASSQDQRAGGRNQPQHF
TRBD1 TRBJ2-1 TRBV28 TGTGCCAGCACCTCCTTGCTTAGGACAGGGTTGAGGAATGAGCAGTTCTTC CASTSLLRTGLRNEQFF
TRBD1 TRBJ2-2 TRBV2 TGTGCCAGCAGTCCGGGACAGCCTAGTCGGCGTTCTCCCGGCGTGTTTTTT CASSPGQPSRRSPGVFF
. TRBJ1-1 TRBV27 TGTGCCAGCAGTTTCGGGGGAAGGACTGAAGCTTTCTTT CASSFGGRTEAFF
. TRBJ1-3 TRBV6-1 TGTGCCAGCAGAGAACTTCCTCACAGCTCTGGAAACACCATATATTTT CASRELPHSSGNTIYF
. TRBJ2-5 TRBV29-1 TGCAGCGTTGATGTGGAGAACCAAGAGACCCAGTACTTC CSVDVENQETQYF
. TRBJ2-1 TRBV30 TGTGCCTGGAGTGTACAGTATTTTGAGCAGTTCTTC CAWSVQYFEQFF
TRBD1 TRBJ2-7 TRBV5-6 TGTGCCAGCAGCTTCGGGACAGGGGCCTACGAGCAGTACTTC CASSFGTGAYEQYF
TRBD1 TRBJ1-6 TRBV7-2 TGTGCCAGCAGTTTCCGGGACAGGGGGCGGTCACCCCTCCACTTT CASSFRDRGRSPLHF
. TRBJ1-1 TRBV7-2 TGTGCCAGCAGCTCGAAGACCAGGAGGGACACTGAAGCTTTCTTT CASSSKTRRDTEAFF
. TRBJ2-3 TRBV5-3 TGTGCCAGACCGCCCCTGGGGGCAGACACAGATACGCAGTATTTT CARPPLGADTDTQYF
. TRBJ1-6 TRBV7-8 TGTGCCAGCACTGACGGGGGGCTTTCCAATTCACCCCTCCACTTT CASTDGGLSNSPLHF
TRBD1 TRBJ1-5 TRBV12-5 TGTGCTAGTGGTCAGGGACAGTTTAGCAATCAGCCCCAGCATTTT CASGQGQFSNQPQHF
TRBD2 TRBJ2-3 TRBV11-1 TGTGCCAGCAGCTCGCTAGCGGGGGCCCCCACAGATACGCAGTATTTT CASSSLAGAPTDTQYF
. TRBJ2-7 TRBV20-1 TGCAGTGCTGGGGAGACCTACGAGCAGTACTTC CSAGETYEQYF
. TRBJ2-5 TRBV15 TGTGCCACCAGAGCCGGGGATCGAGAGACCCAGTACTTC CATRAGDRETQYF
. TRBJ2-4 TRBV29-1 TGCAGCGTTGCAGGGGTGGGAAACATTCAGTACTTC CSVAGVGNIQYF
. TRBJ2-1 TRBV19 TGTGCCAGTGGACATGGCCTACCGAGGAATGAGCAGTTCTTC CASGHGLPRNEQFF
. TRBJ2-1 TRBV30 TGTGCCTGGAGTACAGAAGGTAATGAGCAGTTCTTC CAWSTEGNEQFF
. TRBJ2-3 TRBV7-6 TGTGCCAGCAGACTGGACACTGGTTCACAGGATACGCAGTATTTT CASRLDTGSQDTQYF
TRBD1 TRBJ2-3 TRBV29-1 TGCAGCGCTGGGACAGGGAGACACACAGATACGCAGTATTTT CSAGTGRHTDTQYF
TRBD1 TRBJ2-7 TRBV6-5 TGTGCCAGCAGCGACCGGACAGGACCTTACGAGCAGTACTTC CASSDRTGPYEQYF
. TRBJ2-3 TRBV6-6 TGTGCCAGCAGTTACTCAGCCCCACAGTATACGCAGTATTTT CASSYSAPQYTQYF